This entry concerns a single T cell receptor beta chain. The V gene's germline CDR1 is MNHNS and CDR2 SASEGT. The V end lost 6 bases, the J end lost 6 bases, and 15 bases lay between the germline ends. This CDR3 has 14 amino acids. This table comes from immunoSEQ multiplex PCR, and its TCRdb copy is limited to in-frame clones, with some not included. The sample holds more than 35,000 clones, around nine tenths seen once. The data were taken from a study of T cell changes during pregnancy in multiple sclerosis. V and J are TRBV6-1 and TRBJ2-4; the D gene is possibly TRBD1 (6 bases). This specimen was CD4+ T cells from peripheral blood mononuclear cells, taken in the third trimester of pregnancy. The TCR sequence derives from a female donor in good health, enrolled as a control in a pregnancy study. For the CDR3, the DNA is TGTGCCAGCAGCTTACAGGGCGTATTAAACATTCAGTACTTC. This gives the protein CASSLQGVLNIQYF.